This record looks at one T cell receptor (beta chain) sequence and its context. What it binds is unknown. This sample was included in a study of memory CD4+ T cells and cytomegalovirus serostatus. Findings of the study overall: About 40% of the roughly 160 known CMV-associated TCRbeta sequences appeared in CD4+ memory.

V was pared by 0 bases and J by 4 bases, with 8 bases between. The length of the CDR3 is 14 residues. CDR1 and CDR2 from the germline V gene are SGHRS and YFSETQ. Single viable CD3+CD4+CD8-CD45RO+ cells were sorted as the memory CD4+ T cells. Serum IgG to CMV pp150, pp28, p38 and p52 defined serostatus. In the authors' methods: After removing out-of-frame reads, approximately 2 million distinct TCRbeta sequences remained. The assay was immunoSEQ multiplex PCR, and TCRdb's table has in-frame clones only and misses some. V and J calls plus clone size are reproduced from that table; the DNA served to infer D and trimming. The table records fewer than 75,000 clones, approximately 80% of them present only once.

Sequenced: memory CD4+ T cells from blood. The chain joins TRBV5-1 to TRBJ2-4; weak D call: TRBD1 (5 bases). This clonotype was obtained from an adult in good health and CMV-seronegative. The CDR3 DNA follows: TGCGCCAGCAGCTTGGGACAGCCAAAAAACATTCAGTACTTC. Amino acid sequence: CASSLGQPKNIQYF.